A selection of T cell receptor beta chains follows, all from one sample in a study of vaccination and CD4 T cells after COVID-19. MiXCR was run by TCRdb on the PCR reads, yielding one entry per CDR3 protein. The data show 7,000 to 9,000 distinct CDR3 sequences, 55% to 65% seen once. What these receptors recognize is not known. Sequenced material: CD4+ T cells from blood, cultured in vitro. Receptors originate from a human donor who had recovered from COVID-19. CDR3s include the opening cysteine and the closing phenylalanine or tryptophan. A D gene is named only where the DNA matches it firmly. Where a row states a size, it is once, few, many or the class of an expanded clone; other rows omit it.

CASSLGTSGGTNEQFF TGTGCCAGCAGCTTAGGGACTAGCGGGGGGACGAATGAGCAGTTCTTC TRBV7-2 TRBD2 TRBJ2-1 -
CASSLARGLGYTF TGTGCCAGCAGTTTAGCCAGGGGACTCGGCTACACCTTC TRBV12-3/TRBV12-4 - TRBJ1-2 -
CAWYRQGVTGANVLTF TGTGCCTGGTACAGACAGGGGGTGACTGGGGCCAACGTCCTGACTTTC TRBV30 TRBD1 TRBJ2-6 -
CAIRAEGAFSVF TGTGCCATCAGGGCGGAGGGGGCCTTTTCGGTCTTC TRBV10-3 - TRBJ2-1 -
CASRKDSYNEQFF TGTGCCAGCAGGAAAGACAGTTACAATGAGCAGTTCTTC TRBV6-1 - TRBJ2-1 -
CSAHGQDLAQYF TGCAGTGCTCATGGACAGGATCTGGCGCAGTACTTC TRBV20-1 TRBD1 TRBJ2-7 once
CASSYSGQVMGIYNSPLHF TGTGCCAGCAGTTACTCGGGACAAGTCATGGGCATCTATAATTCACCCCTCCACTTT TRBV6-5 - TRBJ1-6 few
CSATASGGEKLFF TGCAGTGCTACGGCCTCAGGTGGTGAAAAACTGTTTTTT TRBV20-1 - TRBJ1-4 -
CTTSGSGGTDTQYF TGTACCACCAGTGGTAGCGGGGGCACAGATACGCAGTATTTT TRBV24-1 TRBD2 TRBJ2-3 -
CSAAGGTEAFF TGCAGTGCTGCCGGAGGGACTGAAGCTTTCTTT TRBV20-1 - TRBJ1-1 few
CASSLGVVKGQGNSPLHF TGTGCCAGCAGCTTGGGGGTCGTGAAGGGACAGGGTAATTCACCCCTCCACTTT TRBV5-4 TRBD1 TRBJ1-6 few
CASMGGSETQYF TGTGCCAGCATGGGGGGCAGTGAGACCCAGTACTTC TRBV6-1 - TRBJ2-5 -
CASSTLQGSSPLHF TGTGCCAGCAGTACCCTACAGGGCTCCTCACCCCTCCACTTT TRBV6-1 - TRBJ1-6 once
CAGTGDMNTEAFF TGTGCCGGGACAGGGGACATGAACACTGAAGCTTTCTTT TRBV30 TRBD1 TRBJ1-1 once
CASSPTGTDIEAFF TGCGCCAGCAGCCCGACGGGGACAGATATCGAAGCTTTCTTT TRBV5-1 TRBD1 TRBJ1-1 -
CASSSGTDMNTEAFF TGTGCCAGCAGTTCGGGGACAGACATGAACACTGAAGCTTTCTTT TRBV12-3/TRBV12-4 TRBD1 TRBJ1-1 -
CSARGDRAEAFF TGCAGTGCTAGAGGGGACAGGGCTGAAGCTTTCTTT TRBV20-1 TRBD1 TRBJ1-1 -
CATSGGEGTGQETQYF TGTGCCACCAGTGGGGGGGAGGGAACGGGACAAGAGACCCAGTACTTC TRBV24-1 TRBD2 TRBJ2-5 -
CSARGMSPEQFF TGCAGTGCTAGAGGGATGAGTCCTGAGCAGTTCTTC TRBV20-1 - TRBJ2-1 -
CSVSDRGPGGYTF TGCAGTGTTTCGGACAGGGGGCCGGGGGGCTACACCTTC TRBV20-1 TRBD1 TRBJ1-2 few
CAIGATASGNTIYF TGTGCCATCGGTGCGACCGCCTCTGGAAACACCATATATTTT TRBV10-3 - TRBJ1-3 large
CASSLTRNLGLYEQYF TGTGCCAGCAGCTTAACTAGGAATTTGGGTCTCTACGAGCAGTACTTC TRBV7-8 - TRBJ2-7 few
CASSLYAGQGNTEAFF TGTGCCAGCAGTCTGTACGCTGGACAAGGAAACACTGAAGCTTTCTTT TRBV6-1 - TRBJ1-1 -
CSAPAQGSLSYTF TGCAGTGCTCCCGCCCAGGGGAGTCTCAGCTACACCTTC TRBV20-1 - TRBJ1-2 few
CSARQGAINSPLHF TGCAGTGCTAGACAGGGGGCAATTAATTCACCCCTCCACTTT TRBV20-1 TRBD1 TRBJ1-6 -
CASSVTGGGELFF TGTGCCAGCAGTGTGACAGGGGGCGGGGAGCTGTTTTTT TRBV25-1 TRBD1 TRBJ2-2 -
CASNPSGVYSSGELFF TGTGCCAGCAACCCCAGTGGAGTATATTCCTCCGGGGAGCTGTTTTTT TRBV12-3/TRBV12-4 - TRBJ2-2 few
CASSYGRTDNSPLHF TGTGCCAGCAGTTACGGGCGGACGGATAATTCACCCCTCCACTTT TRBV6-5 - TRBJ1-6 -
CSASPLAGTYNEQFF TGCAGTGCTAGCCCCTTAGCGGGCACCTACAATGAGCAGTTCTTC TRBV20-1 TRBD2 TRBJ2-1 once
CASSLSTGPEQYF TGTGCCAGCAGTTTATCGACAGGTCCCGAGCAGTACTTC TRBV12-3/TRBV12-4 - TRBJ2-7 -
CASRRLAGDTPYEQYF TGTGCCAGCAGACGACTAGCGGGAGACACCCCTTACGAGCAGTACTTC TRBV27 TRBD2 TRBJ2-7 -
CASSEYRGSNQPQHF TGTGCCAGCAGTGAGTACAGGGGGAGCAATCAGCCCCAGCATTTT TRBV2 TRBD1 TRBJ1-5 few
CAGWDSTYEQYF TGTGCCGGATGGGACAGCACCTACGAGCAGTACTTC TRBV6-1 TRBD1 TRBJ2-7 -
CASSHGQNQPQHF TGTGCCAGCAGTCACGGACAGAATCAGCCCCAGCATTTT TRBV11-3 - TRBJ1-5 few
CASSVSSGTGFNSPLHF TGTGCCAGCAGTGTATCTTCCGGGACAGGGTTTAATTCACCCCTCCACTTT TRBV25-1 TRBD1 TRBJ1-6 once
CASSSSGSYEQYF TGTGCCAGCAGTTCAAGCGGGAGCTACGAGCAGTACTTC TRBV6-5 TRBD2 TRBJ2-7 -
CASSSLTWVNEQFF TGTGCCAGCAGCTCCCTAACCTGGGTCAATGAGCAGTTCTTC TRBV5-6 - TRBJ2-1 -
CASSMGQGPQETQYF TGTGCCAGTAGTATGGGACAGGGCCCACAAGAGACCCAGTACTTC TRBV19 TRBD1 TRBJ2-5 -
CASSSRTLYEQYF TGTGCCAGCAGCTCAAGAACCCTCTACGAGCAGTACTTC TRBV11-2 - TRBJ2-7 -
CASRQDSYEQYF TGTGCCAGCAGACAAGACAGCTACGAGCAGTACTTC TRBV6-1 - TRBJ2-7 -
CASSSAIGDYNQPQHF TGTGCCAGCAGCTCAGCGATTGGAGACTACAATCAGCCCCAGCATTTT TRBV7-8 - TRBJ1-5 once
CATSDPAGVVYNEQFF TGTGCCACCAGTGATCCCGCGGGAGTTGTCTACAATGAGCAGTTCTTC TRBV24-1 TRBD2 TRBJ2-1 -
CASSDLTGVSYNEQFF TGTGCCAGCAGCGATTTAACAGGGGTCTCCTACAATGAGCAGTTCTTC TRBV2 TRBD1 TRBJ2-1 -
CASSLQGGWTQYF TGTGCCAGCAGTTTACAGGGTGGCTGGACCCAGTACTTC TRBV27 - TRBJ2-5 few
CASSLESNIWGRFTGELFF TGTGCCAGCAGCTTAGAATCGAATATATGGGGGAGGTTCACCGGGGAGCTGTTTTTT TRBV7-8 - TRBJ2-2 -
CASSTVTQETQYF TGTGCCAGTAGTACAGTGACCCAAGAGACCCAGTACTTC TRBV19 - TRBJ2-5 few
CASSPIWGHRQGIEAFF TGTGCCAGCAGCCCCATCTGGGGGCATAGACAGGGGATTGAAGCTTTCTTT TRBV7-2 TRBD1 TRBJ1-1 medium-sized
CASRDTSSGEQYF TGTGCCAGCAGAGATACAAGCTCTGGGGAGCAGTACTTC TRBV2 - TRBJ2-7 -
CASSFDIPPYGYTF TGTGCCAGCAGCTTCGACATTCCGCCCTATGGCTACACCTTC TRBV5-6 - TRBJ1-2 -
CATTPSYGYTF TGTGCCACCACCCCCAGCTATGGCTACACCTTC TRBV6-1 - TRBJ1-2 -
CATSNHRGEFYGYTF TGTGCCACCAGCAACCACAGGGGAGAGTTCTATGGCTACACCTTC TRBV15 TRBD1 TRBJ1-2 few
CASSERTGINSPLHF TGTGCCAGCAGTGAGCGGACAGGGATTAATTCACCCCTCCACTTT TRBV2 TRBD1 TRBJ1-6 -
CASSLERGVWGETQYF TGTGCCAGCAGCCTAGAGCGGGGGGTTTGGGGAGAGACCCAGTACTTC TRBV7-2 TRBD2 TRBJ2-5 few
CASSFGGRALDTQYF TGTGCCAGCAGCTTCGGCGGGAGGGCCTTAGATACGCAGTATTTT TRBV7-2 TRBD2 TRBJ2-3 -
CSARGGLQADTTDTQYF TGCAGTGCTAGAGGTGGCCTTCAGGCGGATACTACAGATACGCAGTATTTT TRBV20-1 - TRBJ2-3 medium-sized
CASSFGLQETQYF TGTGCCAGCAGTTTCGGCCTCCAAGAGACCCAGTACTTC TRBV12-3/TRBV12-4 - TRBJ2-5 few
CASRMNTEAFF TGTGCCAGCAGAATGAACACTGAAGCTTTCTTT TRBV6-1 - TRBJ1-1 -
CASRRGQGGELFF TGTGCCAGCAGGCGCGGACAGGGTGGGGAGCTGTTTTTT TRBV6-1 TRBD1 TRBJ2-2 -
CASRGLVTSYEQYF TGTGCCAGCAGGGGACTAGTAACCTCCTACGAGCAGTACTTC TRBV2 TRBD2 TRBJ2-7 -